Listed here is a single TCR beta chain. Sequencing used immunoSEQ multiplex PCR; TCRdb keeps in-frame clones, though not all of them. Of approximately 89,000 clones listed, 90% to 95% are singletons. The source of the sample is a study of technical replicates of blood from several donors. The CDR3 is made up of 19 amino acids. The germline V gene encodes CDR1 SEHNR and CDR2 FQNEAQ (reference sequence). With 2 bases clipped from V and 0 bases from J, the junction kept 13 bases outside the gene matches. The chain joins TRBV7-9 to TRBJ2-1; 7 nucleotides align to TRBD2. The clonotype was recovered from a human donor in good health. Material: T cells isolated from PBMCs. The CDR3 protein is CASSLIAGDALSSYNEQFF. CDR3 coding DNA: TGTGCCAGCAGCTTAATCGCGGGGGACGCCTTGAGCTCCTACAATGAGCAGTTCTTC.